The source of this TCR beta chain is a study of blood T cell repertoires in COVID-19 (dated by TCRdb to about 2020). Study-wide context: Collaborator samples came from the United States, Italy and Spain and covered acute and convalescent phases of COVID-19. A de-identified subject ID, COVID-19 status, age in years and sex were almost always included in the sample metadata. The samples were drawn from the first 160 participants of the ongoing ImmuneRACE study and from 1,254 subjects provided by 6 global collaborators. The repertoires were made available in a free public database intended to serve as a resource for research on the immune response to SARS-CoV-2. The material from the prospective study consisted of cDNA or gDNA derived from T cells, B-cell-depleted T cells, or PBMCs. HLA class I and class II types, where available, came from metadata supplied by the sample provider rather than from assay-based typing. Deeply sampled blood TCRbeta repertoires from subjects exposed to, actively infected with, or recovered from COVID-19 were included in the dataset. The full study reports these points: Clinical and demographic metadata were provided uncurated, with the amount varying by source and participant.

Concerning this clone: There is no known antigen for this receptor. There are no base qualities to consult, and no much larger clone falls within one base.

TCRbeta CDR3 regions were amplified from genomic DNA by means of the immunoSEQ Assay, a bias-controlled multiplex PCR. Processing in the source paper ran as follows. Within the assay, amplification of reference gene primers was used to estimate how many nucleated cells each sample contained. Sequence reads were collapsed and filtered to measure the absolute abundance of every unique TCRbeta CDR3 rearrangement. Productive Simpson clonality was computed per sample as the square root of Simpson's diversity index over productive rearrangements. TCRdb holds this immuneACCESS table with in-frame rearrangements only. Some clones are missing; in checked studies, unresolved V genes explain under half, and the rest has no known cause. V, J and clone size reflect that table, while D and trimming were determined from the DNA. This sample holds fewer than 150,000 clones; roughly 85% were observed only once. 13% of the sample rests with the top ten.

From the cysteine through the phenylalanine, the CDR3 covers 16 amino acids. Of the read, only the CDR3 DNA is kept; its 48 bases are in frame from base 1. According to the germline V gene, CDR1 reads MNHEY and CDR2 reads SVGEGT. The germline V and J ends show losses of 0 bases and 6 bases respectively, and no gene match explains 8 bases of the junction. The collaborating institutions used their own protocols to collect whole blood in K2EDTA tubes. For TCRbeta analysis, collaborator samples were shipped as frozen whole blood, as isolated PBMCs, or as DNA extracted from either sample type. This sequence originates from a human donor in a cohort sampled during active COVID-19. The source material was peripheral blood. The rearrangement joined TRBV6-2 or TRBV6-3 to TRBJ2-7; the junction holds 10 bases that match TRBD2. CDR3 loop: CASSYSSSGGHTEQYF. The DNA reads TGTGCCAGCAGTTACTCGAGTAGCGGGGGGCACACCGAGCAGTACTTC.